This TCR beta chain comes out of a study of response to subunit inactivated influenza vaccine. This clonotype was seen at least ten times. Its antigen is undetermined. V lost 5 bases to trimming and J lost 3 bases; unmatched junction nucleotides: 3. The length of the CDR3 is 15 residues. One entry per CDR3 protein results from TCRdb running MiXCR on the RT-PCR reads. The table lists about 160,000 distinct CDR3 sequences, 9.5% to 12% of them singletons, with under 40% in the top ten. Broader study findings: Only a handful of new T cells, the authors suggested, are recruited with each seasonal influenza vaccination.

The specimen comprised CD8+ T cells sorted from PBMCs, sampled roughly 24 months after vaccination. The chain has TRBV12-3 or TRBV12-4 and TRBJ2-3; TRBD1 aligns across 12 bases. This TCR came from a man between 50 and 69 years old who received an inactivated influenza vaccine. The CDR3 sequence: CASSPGQGATDTQYF. In nucleotides, the CDR3 is TGTGCCAGCAGTCCGGGACAGGGGGCAACAGATACGCAGTATTTT.